This TCR beta chain was sequenced during a study of cytomegalovirus exposure and HLA in healthy donors. The J segment lost 6 bases and the V segment lost 0 bases, leaving 4 bases of the junction unmatched. The length of the CDR3 is 16 residues. CDR1 is SGHRS and CDR2 is YFSETQ in the germline V gene. 13 Jbeta primers and 60 Vbeta primers were used for the PCR. Generated by immunoSEQ multiplex PCR, the TCRdb table keeps only in-frame clones and is missing some. The profile shows roughly 130,000 clones, about 71% of them singletons. The sequenced sample consisted of PBMCs. V usage is TRBV5-1 and J usage is TRBJ1-6; the match to TRBD1 covers 9 bases. This clonotype was sampled from a woman in her sixties or seventies in good health and CMV-seropositive. CDR3 residues: CASSLATDRGNSPLHF. The CDR3 nucleotides read TGCGCCAGCAGCTTGGCCACGGACAGGGGTAATTCACCCCTCCACTTT.